This TCR beta chain was identified during a study of neoadjuvant anti-PD-1 for oral cavity cancer. Study background: Patients without progression received a fourth nivolumab dose around day 43, then surgical resection on days 50-56.

Data came from immunoSEQ multiplex PCR; TCRdb stores just in-frame clones and leaves some out. The sample records 5,500 to 7,500 clones, less than 80% being singletons. Analysis of PBMCs was direct, with no culture step. Study-wide results and caveats: After neoadjuvant nivolumab, PBMC T cell clonality was significantly higher in non-responders than responders.

Turning to this clone: Its cognate antigen is unknown.

The TCR originated in a person between 40 and 80 years old with oral cavity squamous cell carcinoma. The sequencing here drew on PBMCs, taken before nivolumab (anti-PD-1) treatment.

CDR3 DNA: TGTGCCAGCAGTGGGCACGGGCAGACTAATTCACCCCTCCACTTT. It translates to CASSGHGQTNSPLHF. The chain links TRBV6-1 to TRBJ1-6; D gene ambiguous. The V end lost 4 bases, the J end lost 6 bases, and 13 bases lay between the germline ends. CDR1 is MNHNS, CDR2 SASEGT, per germline. This CDR3 is built from 15 residues.